The entry that follows covers one TCR beta chain sequence. The antigen remains unidentified. One base away lies a much larger clone, so this may be a sequencing read error. Template material for each sample was 500 to 650 ng of bulk tumor genomic DNA. Collection of several biopsies per primary tumor, spaced far apart, took place during surgery. Newly diagnosed with untreated non-small cell lung cancer, the patients underwent curative surgery. Non-small cell lung cancer patients, newly diagnosed and having surgery with curative intent, served as donors. The data are from a study of immune heterogeneity within non-small cell lung tumors. Study-level points and caveats: Recurrence of the same dominant CDR3 beta clonotypes was seen across tumor sites within a patient, and site-unique high-frequency clones were present alongside them.

The length of the CDR3 is 14 residues. V lost 7 bases, J lost 0 bases, and 16 bases lay in between. CDR1 and CDR2 (germline): SQVTM, ANQGSEA. TCR beta CDR3 amplification used multiplex PCR with 32 V and 13 J primers. From the multiplex PCR reads, TCRdb called clonotypes with MiXCR, one entry per CDR3 protein. The sample lists tens of thousands of distinct CDR3 sequences, less than 35% occurring once. V usage is TRBV29-1 and J usage is TRBJ2-7; D gene uncertain. What was sequenced was lung tumor tissue. The receptor comes from a man between 35 and 55 years old with non-small cell lung cancer. The CDR3 sequence: CSAAVTASSYEQYF. DNA of the CDR3: TGCAGCGCCGCCGTGACCGCTAGCTCCTACGAGCAGTACTTC.